The clone carrying this T cell receptor beta chain has a count of ten or more. Its specificity is unknown. The DNA ends 3 residues before the CDR3 does, and the rest of the CDR3 is filled in from the germline J gene. V was shortened by 6 bases and J by 5 bases, with 7 bases between the two germline ends. Germline V gene data show CDR1 as KGHSH and CDR2 as LQKENI. This CDR3 contains 12 residues. The data belong to a study of T cell clonality in common variable immunodeficiency. Broader study findings: Compared with healthy controls, CVID subjects showed increased TCRbeta clonality, mostly in about a third. T cell subpopulation sequencing would be needed to explain CVID clonality. In common variable immunodeficiency, TCR beta chains reportedly carried fewer deletions and N-nucleotide insertions.

Each donor provided about 5 to 9 ml of heparinized whole blood. Data came from immunoSEQ multiplex PCR; TCRdb stores just in-frame clones and leaves some out. The profile covers some 80,000 clones, none occurring a single time. V gene TRBV18 combines with J gene TRBJ1-4; D is uncertain. Sequencing was performed on peripheral blood mononuclear cells. The TCR was taken from a person aged 18 to 75 in good health. CDR3 bases read: TGTGCCAGCTCCCCGGGGAATGAAAAA. This encodes CASSPGNEK. The full CDR3 reads CASSPGNEKLFF.